The clone carrying this T cell receptor beta chain was seen at least ten times. Its antigen is undetermined. Exclusion covered patients with other autoimmune diseases or uncontrolled infections (as well as pregnancy or lactation). PBMCs were obtained from 10 ml of fresh peripheral blood. This sample was included in a study of Graves' ophthalmopathy and Graves' hyperthyroidism. This CDR3 has 14 residues. The V and J ends lost 11 bases and 4 bases respectively, with 20 bases between them. In germline, CDR1 is MDHEN, CDR2 SYDVKM. Study-level points and caveats: Distinction of ophthalmopathy from stable hyperthyroidism by a 13-signature model reached approximately 88% sensitivity and more than 65% specificity.

Scientists amplified the TCR beta CDR3 regions from RNA transcripts. Investigators did first-round RT-PCR with HTBI primers, then second-round multiplex PCR. TCRdb independently ran MiXCR on the multiplex PCR reads; one entry per CDR3 protein. This table has fewer than 400,000 distinct CDR3 sequences, approximately 20% appearing once. The sample was peripheral blood. The clonotype comes from a woman between 18 and 30 years old with Graves' ophthalmopathy. V usage is TRBV28 and J usage is TRBJ2-5; a possible D gene is TRBD2 (5 bases). CDR3 in amino acids: CASAVEPRGETQYF. The CDR3 region has the DNA TGTGCCTCAGCAGTTGAGCCCCGGGGAGAGACCCAGTACTTC. The full variable domain, rest sourced from reference TRBV28 and TRBJ2-5, is DVKVTQSSRYLVKRTGEKVFLECVQDMDHENMFWYRQDPGLGLRLIYFSYDVKMKEKGDIPEGYSVSREKKERFSLILESASTNQTSMYLCASAVEPRGETQYFGPGTRLLVL.